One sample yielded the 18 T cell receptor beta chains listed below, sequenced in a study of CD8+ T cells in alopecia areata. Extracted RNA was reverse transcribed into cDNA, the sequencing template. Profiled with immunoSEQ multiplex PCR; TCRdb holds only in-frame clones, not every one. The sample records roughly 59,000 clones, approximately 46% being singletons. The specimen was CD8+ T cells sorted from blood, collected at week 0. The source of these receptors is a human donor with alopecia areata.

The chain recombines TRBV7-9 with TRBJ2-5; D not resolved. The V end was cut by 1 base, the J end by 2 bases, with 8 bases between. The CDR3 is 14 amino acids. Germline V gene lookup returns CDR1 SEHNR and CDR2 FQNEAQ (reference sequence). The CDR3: CASSLEARQETQYF. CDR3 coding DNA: TGTGCCAGCAGCTTAGAGGCCAGACAAGAGACCCAGTACTTC.

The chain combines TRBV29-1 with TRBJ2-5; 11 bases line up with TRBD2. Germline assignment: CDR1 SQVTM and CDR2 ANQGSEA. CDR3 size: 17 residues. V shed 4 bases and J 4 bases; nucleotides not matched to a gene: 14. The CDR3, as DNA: TGCAGCGTTGGCCCCGACCGTAGCGGGAGGGCCGGAGAGACCCAGTACTTC. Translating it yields CSVGPDRSGRAGETQYF.

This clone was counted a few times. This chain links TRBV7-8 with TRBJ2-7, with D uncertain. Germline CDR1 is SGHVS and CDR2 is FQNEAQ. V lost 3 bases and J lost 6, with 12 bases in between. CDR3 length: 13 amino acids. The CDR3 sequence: CASSLGYPGEQYF. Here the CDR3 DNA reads TGTGCCAGCAGCTTGGGTTACCCGGGCGAGCAGTACTTC. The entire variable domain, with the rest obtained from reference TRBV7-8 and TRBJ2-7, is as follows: GAGVSQSPRYKVAKRGQDVALRCDPISGHVSLFWYQQALGQGPEFLTYFQNEAQLDKSGLPSDRFFAERPEGSVSTLKIQRTQQEDSAVYLCASSLGYPGEQYFGPGTRLTVT.

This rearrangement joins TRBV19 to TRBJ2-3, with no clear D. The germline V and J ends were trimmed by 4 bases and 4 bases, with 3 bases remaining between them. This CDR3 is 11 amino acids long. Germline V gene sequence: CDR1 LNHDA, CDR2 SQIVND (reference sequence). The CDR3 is CASSTPDTQYF. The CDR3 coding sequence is TGTGCCAGTAGTACCCCAGATACGCAGTATTTT.

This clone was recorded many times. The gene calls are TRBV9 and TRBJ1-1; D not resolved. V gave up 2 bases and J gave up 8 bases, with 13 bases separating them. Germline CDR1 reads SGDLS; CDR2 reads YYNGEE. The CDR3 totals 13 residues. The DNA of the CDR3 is TGTGCCAGCAGCGTGGGGTATGGGGTGGAAGCTTTCTTT. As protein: CASSVGYGVEAFF.

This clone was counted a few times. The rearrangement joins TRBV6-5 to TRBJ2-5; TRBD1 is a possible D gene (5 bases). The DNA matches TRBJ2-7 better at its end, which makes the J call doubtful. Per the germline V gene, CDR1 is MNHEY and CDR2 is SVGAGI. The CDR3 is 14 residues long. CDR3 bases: TGTGCCAGCAGCAACAGGAGACTCTCCTACGAGCAGTACTTC. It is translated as CASSNRRLSYEQYF.

The CDR3 loop reads CSARQGDYGYTF. The CDR3 DNA sequence: TGCAGCGCCCGACAGGGAGACTATGGCTACACCTTC. The chain is built from TRBV29-1 and TRBJ1-2, with 7 bases lining up with TRBD1. The CDR3 is 12 amino acids. V lost 7 bases and J lost 3; bases outside the gene matches: 5. Germline V gene data show CDR1 as SQVTM and CDR2 as ANQGSEA.

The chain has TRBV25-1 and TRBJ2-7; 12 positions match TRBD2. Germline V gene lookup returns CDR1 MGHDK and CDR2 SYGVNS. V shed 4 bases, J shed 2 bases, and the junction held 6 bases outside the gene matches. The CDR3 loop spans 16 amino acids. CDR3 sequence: CASSVSGTSGPYEQYF. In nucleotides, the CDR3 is TGTGCCAGCAGTGTCTCCGGGACTAGCGGGCCCTACGAGCAGTACTTC.

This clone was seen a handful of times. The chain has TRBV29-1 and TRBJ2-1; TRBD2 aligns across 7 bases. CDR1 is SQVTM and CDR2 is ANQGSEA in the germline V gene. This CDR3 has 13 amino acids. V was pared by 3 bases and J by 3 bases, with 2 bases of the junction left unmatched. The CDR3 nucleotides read TGCAGCGTTGACGGCGGGAGCTACAATGAGCAGTTCTTC. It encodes CSVDGGSYNEQFF.

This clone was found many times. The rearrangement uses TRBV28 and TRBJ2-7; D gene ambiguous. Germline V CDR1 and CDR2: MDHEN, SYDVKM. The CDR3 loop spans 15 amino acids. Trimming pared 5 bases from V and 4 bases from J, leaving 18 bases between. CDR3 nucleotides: TGTGCCAGCAGTCAGCCGGGCCCCCGAAGGTACGAGCAGTACTTC. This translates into CASSQPGPRRYEQYF. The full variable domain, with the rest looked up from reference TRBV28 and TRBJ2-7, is DVKVTQSSRYLVKRTGEKVFLECVQDMDHENMFWYRQDPGLGLRLIYFSYDVKMKEKGDIPEGYSVSREKKERFSLILESASTNQTSMYLCASSQPGPRRYEQYFGPGTRLTVT.

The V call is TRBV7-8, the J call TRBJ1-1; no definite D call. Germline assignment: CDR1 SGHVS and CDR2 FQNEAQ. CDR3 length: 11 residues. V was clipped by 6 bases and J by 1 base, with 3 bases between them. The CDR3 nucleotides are TGTGCCAGCAGGGAGAACACTGAAGCTTTCTTT. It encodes CASRENTEAFF.

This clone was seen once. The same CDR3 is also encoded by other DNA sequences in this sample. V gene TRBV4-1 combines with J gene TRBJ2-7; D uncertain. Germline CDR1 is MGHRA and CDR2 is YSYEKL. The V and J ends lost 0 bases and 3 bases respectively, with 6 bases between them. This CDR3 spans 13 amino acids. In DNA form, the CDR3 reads TGCGCCAGCAGCCAAGATCATGGCTACGAGCAGTACTTC. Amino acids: CASSQDHGYEQYF.

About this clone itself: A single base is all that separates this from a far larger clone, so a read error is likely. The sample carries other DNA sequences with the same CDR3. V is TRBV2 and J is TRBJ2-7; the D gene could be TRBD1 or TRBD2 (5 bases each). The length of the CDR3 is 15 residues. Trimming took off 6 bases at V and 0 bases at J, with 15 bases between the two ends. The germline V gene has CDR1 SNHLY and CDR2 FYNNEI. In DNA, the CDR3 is TGTGCCAGCAGGAGTACCGGGACGGACTCCTACGAGCAGTACTTC. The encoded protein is CASRSTGTDSYEQYF.

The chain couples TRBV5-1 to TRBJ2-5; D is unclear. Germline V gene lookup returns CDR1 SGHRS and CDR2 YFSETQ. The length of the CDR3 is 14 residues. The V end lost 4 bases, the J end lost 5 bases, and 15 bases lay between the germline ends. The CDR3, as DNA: TGCGCCAGCAGCGCGGACGGTAATGGCGAGACCCAGTACTTC. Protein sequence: CASSADGNGETQYF.

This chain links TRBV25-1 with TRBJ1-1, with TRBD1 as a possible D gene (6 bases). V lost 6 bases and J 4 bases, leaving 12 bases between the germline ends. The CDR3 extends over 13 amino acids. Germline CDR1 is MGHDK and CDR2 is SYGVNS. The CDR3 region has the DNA TGTGCCAGCAGAAACAGGGAGAGCACTGAAGCTTTCTTT. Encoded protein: CASRNRESTEAFF. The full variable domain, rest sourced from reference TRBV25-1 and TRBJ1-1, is EADIYQTPRYLVIGTGKKITLECSQTMGHDKMYWYQQDPGMELHLIHYSYGVNSTEKGDLSSESTVSRIRTEHFPLTLESARPSHTSQYLCASRNRESTEAFFGQGTRLTVV.

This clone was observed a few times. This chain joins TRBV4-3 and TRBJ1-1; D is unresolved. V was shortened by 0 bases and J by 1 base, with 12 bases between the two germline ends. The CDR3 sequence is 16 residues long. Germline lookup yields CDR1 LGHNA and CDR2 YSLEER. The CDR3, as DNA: TGCGCCAGCAGCCAAGATGAAGGAGGAGCGAACACTGAAGCTTTCTTT. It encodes CASSQDEGGANTEAFF.

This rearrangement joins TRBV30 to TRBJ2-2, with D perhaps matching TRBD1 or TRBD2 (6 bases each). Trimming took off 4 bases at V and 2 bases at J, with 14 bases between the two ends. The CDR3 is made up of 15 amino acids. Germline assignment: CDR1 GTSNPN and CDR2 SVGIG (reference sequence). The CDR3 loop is CAWKLGGRNTGELFF. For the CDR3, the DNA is TGTGCCTGGAAGCTCGGGGGCCGAAACACCGGGGAGCTGTTTTTT.

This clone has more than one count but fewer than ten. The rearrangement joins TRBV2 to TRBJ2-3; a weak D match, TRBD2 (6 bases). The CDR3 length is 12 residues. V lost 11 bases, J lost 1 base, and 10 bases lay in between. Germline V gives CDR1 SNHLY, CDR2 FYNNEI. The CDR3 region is CACGGGTDTQYF. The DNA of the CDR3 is TGTGCCTGCGGCGGGGGCACAGATACGCAGTATTTT. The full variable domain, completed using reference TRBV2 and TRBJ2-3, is EPEVTQTPSHQVTQMGQEVILRCVPISNHLYFYWYRQILGQKVEFLVSFYNNEISEKSEIFDDQFSVERPDGSNFTLKIRSTKLEDSAMYFCACGGGTDTQYFGPGTRLTVL.